The 12 T cell receptor beta chains reported below all come from one sample, sequenced in a study of T cells in Graves' hyperthyroidism and ophthalmopathy. Amplification of TCR beta CDR3 regions used RNA as the template. The study used the HTBI primer set for a first-round RT-PCR of the TCR CDR3. TCRdb re-derived calls from the multiplex PCR reads in MiXCR, one entry per CDR3 protein. The repertoire consists of about 600,000 distinct CDR3 sequences, with 13% to 15% occurring once and the leading ten covering approximately 6.4%. The sequenced material came from blood. The receptors were sampled from a young woman with Graves' ophthalmopathy.

The chain recombines TRBV7-2 with TRBJ2-1; TRBD2 aligns across 16 bases. The CDR3 spans 15 residues. V gave up 6 bases and J gave up 14 bases; unmatched junction bases: 10. Looked up from germline, CDR1 is SGHTA and CDR2 is FQGNSA. Written as DNA, the CDR3 is TGTGCCAGCAGTGCCGGGACTAGCGGGAGGGTAGGCGAGTTCTTC. The encoded protein is CASSAGTSGRVGEFF.

The chain employs TRBV4-1 and TRBJ1-1; D call uncertain. There are 15 residues in the CDR3. Germline lookup yields CDR1 MGHRA and CDR2 YSYEKL. Between the trimmed V and J ends, which lost 3 bases and 2 bases, there was a span of 13 bases. This chain's CDR3 is CASSQHTLINTEAFF. For the CDR3, the DNA is TGCGCCAGCAGCCAGCATACTCTAATAAACACTGAAGCTTTCTTT.

This clonotype was picked up many times. The chain uses TRBV12-3 or TRBV12-4 and TRBJ2-5; a weak D match, TRBD1 (5 bases). This CDR3 has 12 amino acids. Trimming removed 3 bases from V and 6 bases from J, with 8 bases in between. The CDR3: CASSFRVQTQYF. CDR3 coding DNA: TGTGCCAGCAGTTTCAGGGTACAGACCCAGTACTTC.

This clonotype has ten or more counts. The chain joins TRBV5-6 to TRBJ2-1; D unclear. There are 12 residues in the CDR3. V lost 6 bases to trimming and J lost 5 bases, with 9 bases between them. CDR1 SGHDT and CDR2 YYEEEE come from the germline V gene. This CDR3 reads CASTEKNNEQFF. The CDR3 region has the DNA TGTGCCAGCACCGAGAAAAACAATGAGCAGTTCTTC. Together with reference TRBV5-6 and TRBJ2-1, the CDR3 gives the full variable domain: DAGVTQSPTHLIKTRGQQVTLRCSPKSGHDTVSWYQQALGQGPQFIFQYYEEEERQRGNFPDRFSGHQFPNYSSELNVNALLLGDSALYLCASTEKNNEQFFGPGTRLTVL.

In the case of this clonotype: A much larger clone differs by one base, so this may be a read error. The chain has TRBV18 and TRBJ2-1, with TRBD2 matching over 11 bases. V shed 6 bases, J shed 9 bases, and the junction held 10 bases outside the gene matches. The V gene's germline CDR1 is KGHSH and CDR2 LQKENI. CDR3 length: 15 amino acids. This CDR3 reads CASSPGTSGLSEQFF. In DNA form, the CDR3 reads TGTGCCAGCTCTCCTGGGACTAGCGGACTCAGTGAGCAGTTCTTC.

The J gene is TRBJ2-7, the V gene TRBV7-9, with TRBD2 identical over 10 bases. The CDR3 covers 15 residues. V gave up 5 bases and J gave up 3 bases; unmatched junction bases: 7. Germline V gene sequence: CDR1 SEHNR, CDR2 FQNEAQ (reference sequence). The CDR3 DNA follows: TGTGCCAGCAGCCCCTCTAGCGGGAGAGTCTACGAGCAGTACTTC. It translates to CASSPSSGRVYEQYF.

This clonotype was seen ten or more times. V and J are TRBV3-1 and TRBJ1-4; D remains ambiguous. Germline lookup yields CDR1 LGHDT and CDR2 YNNKEL (reference sequence). Trimming pared 2 bases from V and 10 bases from J, leaving 8 bases between. CDR3 length equals 12 residues. CDR3 coding DNA: TGTGCCAGCAGCCAATCGGAGGCAAAACTGTTTTTT. Translation gives CASSQSEAKLFF. Supplemented by reference TRBV3-1 and TRBJ1-4, the full variable domain reads DTAVSQTPKYLVTQMGNDKSIKCEQNLGHDTMYWYKQDSKKFLKIMFSYNNKELIINETVPNRFSPKSPDKAHLNLHINSLELGDSAVYFCASSQSEAKLFFGSGTQLSVL.

The sample holds many counts of this clonotype. This chain joins TRBV7-2 and TRBJ2-3; TRBD1 aligns across 9 bases. V dropped 5 bases and J dropped 2; count of bases not matched to a gene: 8. This CDR3 contains 16 residues. In germline, CDR1 is SGHTA, CDR2 FQGNSA. CDR3 nucleotide sequence: TGTGCCAGCAGCCTAGGGGACAGGGATATCACAGATACGCAGTATTTT. It specifies CASSLGDRDITDTQYF.

With regard to this clonotype: Mismatch with germline at one junction end may stem from a read error. The chain combines TRBV3-1 with TRBJ2-2; D might be TRBD1 or TRBD2, each matching 6 bases. Germline V gene sequence: CDR1 LGHDT, CDR2 YNNKEL (reference sequence). The length of the CDR3 is 17 residues. CDR3 sequence reads: CASSQERGASNAGELFF. The CDR3 nucleotides read TGTGCCAGCAGCCAAGAAAGGGGGGCCTCGAACGCCGGGGAGCTGTTTTTT.

The chain is built from TRBV6-1 and TRBJ1-4; D perhaps matches TRBD1 (6 bases). CDR1 is MNHNS, CDR2 SASEGT, per germline. The CDR3 extends over 14 amino acids. With 6 bases removed from V and 5 bases from J, the gap between germline ends came to 13 bases. The CDR3 sequence: CASSVTGRNEKLFF. In DNA, the CDR3 is TGTGCCAGCAGCGTAACAGGGAGGAATGAAAAACTGTTTTTT.

This chain joins TRBV24-1 and TRBJ2-2; D may correspond to TRBD1 or TRBD2 (6 bases each). The V and J ends lost 0 bases and 4 bases respectively, with 14 bases between them. CDR1 KGHDR and CDR2 SFDVKD come from the germline V gene. The CDR3 totals 17 residues. The CDR3 coding sequence is TGTGCCACCAGTGATTTGGCTCGGGGGCGCGGCACCGGGGAGCTGTTTTTT. Amino acids: CATSDLARGRGTGELFF.

In this sample, this clonotype turned up many times. The V call is TRBV6-5, the J call TRBJ2-7; a possible D gene is TRBD1 (6 bases). The CDR3 is 14 residues long. V lost 2 bases and J 1 base, leaving 9 bases between the germline ends. Per germline, CDR1 MNHEY and CDR2 SVGAGI. The CDR3 is CASSYGDTSYEQYF. The CDR3 region has the DNA TGTGCCAGCAGTTACGGGGACACGTCCTACGAGCAGTACTTC.